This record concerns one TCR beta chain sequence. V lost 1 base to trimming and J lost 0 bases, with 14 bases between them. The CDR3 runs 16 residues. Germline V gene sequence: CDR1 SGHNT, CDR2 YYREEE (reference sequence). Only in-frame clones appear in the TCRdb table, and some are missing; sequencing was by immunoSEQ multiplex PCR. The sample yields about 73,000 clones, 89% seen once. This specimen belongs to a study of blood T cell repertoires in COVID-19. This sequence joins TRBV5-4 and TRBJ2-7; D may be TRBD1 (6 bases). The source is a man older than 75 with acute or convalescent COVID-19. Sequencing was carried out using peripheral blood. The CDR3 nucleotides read TGTGCCAGCAGCTTGCTGTCGGCAGGGGCCTCCTACGAGCAGTACTTC. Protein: CASSLLSAGASYEQYF.